This T cell receptor beta chain was found in a study of cytomegalovirus exposure and HLA in healthy donors (dated by TCRdb to about 2017). In the study overall: In an earlier analysis of 587 of the donors, roughly 300 Gb of sequence data and approximately 100 million unique TCR beta sequences from about 179 million T cells were reported. All discovery cohort repertoires had been generated on a single sequencing platform. An earlier analysis of approximately 640 of the donors applied high-throughput TCR beta sequencing to assess whether each TCR beta V gene segment acted as functional or pseudogenic. Both class I and class II loci were covered by HLA typing, at four-digit resolution. To predict cytomegalovirus infection status, the study combined high-throughput TCR immunosequencing, statistical association of individual TCRs with disease status, and machine learning. Rather than drawing on any new phenotypic data, the later analysis identified candidate immune exposures from TCR beta sequences and the way those sequences occurred across donors. Along with the roughly 670-subject first cohort, a separate validation cohort of over a hundred different subjects was used. The genetic ancestry cluster associated with self-reported Caucasian donors included about four fifths of the 398 genotyped donors. To study patterns of TCR occurrence, a later analysis re-analyzed previously published TCR beta repertoires from under 750 donors and added high-resolution HLA genotyping. Approximately 300 gigabases of sequencing data and around 80 million unique TCR sequences made up an early release that covered 640 HLA-typed donors. On average, approximately 250,000 unique TCR beta nucleotide sequences were sequenced per donor among fewer than 500 genotyped donors of the cohort, with around 19% of those sequences being non-productive. In a later genetic analysis, genome-wide SNP genotypes for about three fifths of the 666 donors were used, and that subset was treated as a discovery cohort. The T cell repertoires of roughly 660 subjects were profiled by immunosequencing and related to cytomegalovirus serostatus. A handful of DR-DQ haplotypes were handled as single units for association and clustering because linkage in the cohort was strong. Typing coverage differed by locus: A, B, C, DRB1 and DQB1 were typed in about 620-640 donors, DQA1 in around 500, DPA1 in 600 to 610, and DPB1 in just under 490. Donor age, sex, ethnicity and CMV serostatus were compiled alongside the repertoire data. The study was designed to test whether signatures of past pathogen exposure could be identified by cataloging public T cell receptors.

The method behind the library was the immunoSEQ multiplex PCR assay. A mixture of 60 forward primers for TCR Vbeta segments and 13 reverse primers for TCR Jbeta segments was used in the multiplex PCR. A multiplex PCR assay on genomic DNA amplified the CDR3 region of rearranged TCR beta genes. Amplified TCR beta libraries were sequenced as 87-base-pair reads on the Illumina HiSeq System. In the source study's methods: In a later analysis, tens of millions of unique TCR beta chains were counted across the roughly 700 repertoires, and approximately 11 million of these chains were shared by at least two donors. Raw reads were error-corrected and collapsed into unique sequences with a nearest-neighbor algorithm that merged closely related sequences to remove PCR and sequencing errors. Alignment of CDR3 sequences to IMGT reference sequences was used to assign V, D and J gene segments. For a sequence to be retained, a match of at least six nucleotides was required to both a V gene segment and a J gene segment. A rearrangement was called productive if the CDR3 had no stop codons and remained in frame with V and J, and every other rearrangement was called non-productive. CDR3 was defined according to IMGT convention as the region running from the second conserved V-encoded cysteine to the conserved J-encoded phenylalanine. In an earlier analysis of just under 600 of the donors, sequences lacking an unambiguous match to a single V gene segment were excluded. In an earlier analysis of 587 of the donors, V segments were called functional above 56.7% productive rearrangements and were called segregating when the between-donor standard deviation exceeded 5%. A statistical classification framework was built for diagnosing cytomegalovirus status from the catalog of TCR beta chain sequences. In a later analysis, TCR nucleotide sequences were compared against IMGT/GENE-DB human TR gene sequences so that V and J genes could be assigned. The TCRdist pipeline was used in a later analysis to assign CDR3 sequences and most-parsimonious VDJ recombination scenarios. In a later analysis, every TCR beta chain was defined by the combination of its CDR3 amino acid sequence and its V-gene family, and reads without a unique V-gene family were dropped. A later analysis removed 592 highly shared, low-generation-probability nucleotide sequences to deal with suspected cross-contamination and a sequencing artifact. In a later analysis, a clonal expansion index was calculated for each public chain from normalized within-repertoire ranks of inferred template counts. In a later analysis, generation probabilities were computed with a VDJ recombination model fitted to out-of-frame rearrangements, and the resulting probabilities were checked against IGoR. In a later analysis, hypergeometric tests were used to score TCR-TCR, TCR-HLA and TCR-CMV co-occurrence, with a repertoire-size bias correction applied to TCR pairs. A later analysis estimated false discovery rates by permuting HLA or CMV assignments 20 times. In a later analysis, co-occurring TCRs were grouped with DBSCAN, and TCRdist sequence similarity was added when clustering was performed within HLA-allele-positive subsets. Co-occurrence clustering excluded repertoires with fewer than 30,000 or more than 120,000 public chains, plus five with anomalous nucleotide sharing. This is the immuneACCESS table as TCRdb keeps it, with only in-frame sequences that have V and J called. A part of the clones is gone; compared with another copy, unresolved V genes explain less than half, and the rest is unexplained. The DNA was the basis for D and trimming; V, J and clone size are from that table. The sample table contains about 120,000 clones; only one count was recorded for roughly 80% of them. About 2.5% of the sample is held by the ten biggest clonotypes.

The cohort consisted of 600 or so healthy bone marrow donors. At the time of sampling, every cohort member was nominally healthy, though immune exposures that went unrecorded were likely present. The donor was CMV seronegative and was included in the group of over 300 seronegative cohort members. A peripheral blood sample was provided by each donor, and peripheral blood mononuclear cells were used for TCR beta sequencing. Genomic DNA extraction from the blood cell samples was performed with the Qiagen DNeasy Blood Extraction Kit. For this clone: Its binding antigen is unknown. It has no much larger one-base neighbor in the sample; base qualities were not kept.

Overall study results and their limits: HLA typing was unavailable for some donors at each locus, so association tests used only the typed subset. An association between a missense DCLRE1C variant and V-gene and J-gene trimming of TCR beta chains was found in a later genetic analysis and replicated in an independent cohort. Correlated functional status among segregating V segments might reflect linkage disequilibrium, but an unknown experimental factor could not be ruled out. Because counts were too low, more than 15 rarely observed V segments, including chromosome 9 orphons, were left out of the earlier analysis of 587 of the donors. A later analysis found that HLA-associated TCR beta chains were more clonally expanded and had lower generation probabilities than equally common non-associated chains. Most TCR sequences were observed very rarely across donors, whereas some public TCRs were present in many individuals. A cluster of highly shared sequence variants was judged likely to represent a technical artifact of the sequencing pipeline. Cytomegalovirus status was reported to be diagnosed by the classifier with high specificity and sensitivity in both the original and validation cohorts. The study listed 170 or so TCR beta chains as associated with cytomegalovirus. The authors suggested that the approach could potentially be extended to other disease states and immunological phenotypes. Several of the top co-occurrence clusters appeared to be linked to parvovirus B19, influenza, CMV and Epstein-Barr virus, according to a later analysis. An earlier analysis of approximately 540 of the donors showed that most TCR beta V segments appeared in productive rearrangements either about 90% or about 30% of the time, which broadly matched IMGT annotations. Specific HLA alleles were associated with 15,000 to 20,000 TCR beta sequences at a false discovery rate of 0.05 in a later analysis. According to a later analysis, most CMV-associated TCR beta chains appeared to be HLA-restricted, and the HLA associations seemed to be driven largely by CMV exposure. Roughly uniform sequencing depth across donors was assumed in presence/absence analyses, although this assumption may not hold. Compared with the 666-donor mean, donors in an Asian-associated ancestry cluster had fewer N-insertions in productive TCRs, according to a later genetic analysis. Three of the identified cytomegalovirus-associated TCR beta chains were confirmed in vitro to be specific for cytomegalovirus antigens. A further reported finding was that TCR beta sequences accurately predicted the HLA-A and HLA-B alleles for most subjects in the first cohort. Some IMGT-functional V segments, including TRBV6-2 and TRBV6-3, could not be distinguished by the 87-base-pair reads and were therefore excluded. When HLA alleles, especially DR and DQ, strongly co-occurred, TCR associations were difficult to assign to individual alleles. In this cohort, only TCR beta chains were sequenced, and detectable features were limited by the absence of alpha or paired-chain data. CMV serostatus was the only immune exposure information available for the cohort. In a later analysis, the rate of TCR association differed among HLA loci, with DRB1 alleles having the most associated TCRs and HLA-C alleles having the fewest.

For CDR1 and CDR2, the germline V gene lists SGDLS and YYNGEE. The CDR3 holds 18 amino acids from the cysteine to the phenylalanine. Only the CDR3 part of the read is kept: 54 bases, read in frame from the first base. The germline ends are 20 bases apart after V is trimmed by 4 bases and J by 0 bases. Material: PBMCs. Rearrangement joined TRBV9 to TRBJ2-1; there is no confident call for the D gene. This clonotype originated in a man in his thirties or forties in good health and CMV-seronegative. The CDR3: CASSSDRYGLSSYNEQFF. The sequenced DNA is TGTGCCAGCAGCTCGGATCGTTACGGGTTGAGCTCCTACAATGAGCAGTTCTTC.